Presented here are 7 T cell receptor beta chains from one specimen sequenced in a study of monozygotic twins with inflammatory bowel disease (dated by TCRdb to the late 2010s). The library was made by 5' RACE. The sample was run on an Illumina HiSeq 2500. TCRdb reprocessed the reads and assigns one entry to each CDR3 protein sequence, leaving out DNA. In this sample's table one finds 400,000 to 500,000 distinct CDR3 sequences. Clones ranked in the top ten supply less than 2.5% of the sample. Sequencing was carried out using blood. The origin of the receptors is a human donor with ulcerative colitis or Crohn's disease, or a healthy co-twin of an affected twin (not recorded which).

CDR3 loop: CASSATGTSPFEQYF. The rearrangement links TRBV7-2 to TRBJ2-7; the D call from TCRdb, TRBD2, cannot be confirmed without DNA. This CDR3 is 15 amino acids long. Germline V gene sequence: CDR1 SGHTA, CDR2 FQGNSA. The full variable domain, rest sourced from reference TRBV7-2 and TRBJ2-7, is GAGVSQSPSNKVTEKGKDVELRCDPISGHTALYWYRQSLGQGLEFLIYFQGNSAPDKSGLPSDRFSAERTGGSVSTLTIQRTQQEDSAVYLCASSATGTSPFEQYFGPGTRLTVT.

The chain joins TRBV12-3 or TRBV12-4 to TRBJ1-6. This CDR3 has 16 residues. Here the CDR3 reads CASSLASGVISSPLHF.

CDR3 loop: CATSRTGVATGELFF. The chain uses TRBV12-3 or TRBV12-4 and TRBJ2-2; as DNA is missing, the TRBD1 call by TCRdb cannot be tested. The CDR3 totals 15 residues.

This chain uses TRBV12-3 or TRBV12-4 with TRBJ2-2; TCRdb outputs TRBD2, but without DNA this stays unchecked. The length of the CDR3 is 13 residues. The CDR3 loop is CASRPRVSGELFF.

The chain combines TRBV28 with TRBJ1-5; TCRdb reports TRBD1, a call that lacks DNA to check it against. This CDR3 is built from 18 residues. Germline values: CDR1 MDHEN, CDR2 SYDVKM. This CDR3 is CASSPTPAGRRGAQPQHF.

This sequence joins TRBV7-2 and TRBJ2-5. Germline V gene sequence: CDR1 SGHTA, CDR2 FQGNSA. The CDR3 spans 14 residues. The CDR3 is CASSLGGLKETQYF.

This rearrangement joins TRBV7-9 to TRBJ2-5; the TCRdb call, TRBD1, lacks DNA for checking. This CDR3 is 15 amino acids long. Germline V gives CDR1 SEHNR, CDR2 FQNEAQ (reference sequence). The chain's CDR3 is CASSPRGRSQETQYF.